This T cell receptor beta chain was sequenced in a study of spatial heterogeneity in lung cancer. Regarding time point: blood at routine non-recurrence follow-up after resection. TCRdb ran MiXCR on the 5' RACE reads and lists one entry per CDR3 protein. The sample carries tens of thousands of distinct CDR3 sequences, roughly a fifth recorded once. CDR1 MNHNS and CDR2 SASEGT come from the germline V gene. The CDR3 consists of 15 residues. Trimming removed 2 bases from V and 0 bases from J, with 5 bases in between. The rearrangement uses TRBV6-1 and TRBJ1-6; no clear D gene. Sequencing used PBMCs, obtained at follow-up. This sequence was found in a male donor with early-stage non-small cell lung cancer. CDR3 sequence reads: CASSEQSSYNSPLHF. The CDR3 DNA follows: TGTGCCAGCAGTGAACAAAGCTCCTATAATTCACCCCTCCACTTT.